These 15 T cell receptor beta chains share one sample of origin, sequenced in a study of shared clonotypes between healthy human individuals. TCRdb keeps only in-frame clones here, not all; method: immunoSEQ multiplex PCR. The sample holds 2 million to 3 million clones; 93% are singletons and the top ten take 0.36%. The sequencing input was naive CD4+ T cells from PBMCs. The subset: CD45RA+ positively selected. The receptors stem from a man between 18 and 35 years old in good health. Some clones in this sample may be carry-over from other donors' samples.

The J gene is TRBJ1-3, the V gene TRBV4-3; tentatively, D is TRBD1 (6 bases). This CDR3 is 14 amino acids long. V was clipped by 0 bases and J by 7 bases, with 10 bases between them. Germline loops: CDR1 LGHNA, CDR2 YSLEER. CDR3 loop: CASSQDWGPNTIYF. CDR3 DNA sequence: TGCGCCAGCAGCCAAGATTGGGGGCCCAACACCATATATTTT.

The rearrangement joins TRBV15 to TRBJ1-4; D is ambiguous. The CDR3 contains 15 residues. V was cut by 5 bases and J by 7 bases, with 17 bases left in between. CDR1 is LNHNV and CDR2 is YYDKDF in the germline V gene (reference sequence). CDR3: CATSGPALTREKLFF. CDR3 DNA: TGTGCCACCAGCGGTCCAGCCCTAACTCGTGAAAAACTGTTTTTT.

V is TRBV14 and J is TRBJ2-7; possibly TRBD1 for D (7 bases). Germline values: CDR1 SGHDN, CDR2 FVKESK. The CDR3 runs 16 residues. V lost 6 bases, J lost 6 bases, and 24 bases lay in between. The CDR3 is CASSWAGGGSGREQYF. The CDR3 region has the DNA TGTGCCAGCAGTTGGGCCGGAGGGGGCAGCGGGCGCGAGCAGTACTTC.

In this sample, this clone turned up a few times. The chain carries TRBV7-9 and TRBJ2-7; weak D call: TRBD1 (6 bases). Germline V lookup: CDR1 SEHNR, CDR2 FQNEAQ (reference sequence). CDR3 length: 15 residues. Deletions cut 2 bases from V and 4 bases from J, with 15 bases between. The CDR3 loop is CASSLKAGADYEQYF. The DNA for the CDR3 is TGTGCCAGCAGCTTAAAGGCAGGGGCGGATTACGAGCAGTACTTC.

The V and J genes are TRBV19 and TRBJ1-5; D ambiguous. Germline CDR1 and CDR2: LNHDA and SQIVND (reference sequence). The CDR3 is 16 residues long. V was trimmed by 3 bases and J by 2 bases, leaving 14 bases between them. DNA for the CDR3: TGTGCCAGTAGTATTATCCCCGATTCAGGCAATCAGCCCCAGCATTTT. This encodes CASSIIPDSGNQPQHF.

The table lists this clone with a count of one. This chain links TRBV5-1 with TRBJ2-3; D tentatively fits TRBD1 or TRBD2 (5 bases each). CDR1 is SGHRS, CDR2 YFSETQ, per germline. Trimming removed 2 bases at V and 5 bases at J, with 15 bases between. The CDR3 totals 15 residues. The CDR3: CASSFRRPGGDTQYF. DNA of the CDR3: TGCGCCAGCAGCTTCAGGCGTCCTGGGGGAGATACGCAGTATTTT.

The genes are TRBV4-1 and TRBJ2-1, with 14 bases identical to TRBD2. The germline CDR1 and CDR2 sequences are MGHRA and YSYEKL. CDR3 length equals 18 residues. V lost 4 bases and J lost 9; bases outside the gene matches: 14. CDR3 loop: CASSRLPATSGREGEQFF. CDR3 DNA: TGCGCCAGCAGCCGCCTCCCCGCGACTAGCGGGAGGGAGGGTGAGCAGTTCTTC.

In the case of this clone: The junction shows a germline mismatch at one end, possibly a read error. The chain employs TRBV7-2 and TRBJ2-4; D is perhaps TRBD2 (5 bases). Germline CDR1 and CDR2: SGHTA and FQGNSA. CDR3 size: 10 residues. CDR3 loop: CASSFSPTGF. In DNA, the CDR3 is TGTGCCAGCAGCTTTTCGCCAACGGGGTTC.

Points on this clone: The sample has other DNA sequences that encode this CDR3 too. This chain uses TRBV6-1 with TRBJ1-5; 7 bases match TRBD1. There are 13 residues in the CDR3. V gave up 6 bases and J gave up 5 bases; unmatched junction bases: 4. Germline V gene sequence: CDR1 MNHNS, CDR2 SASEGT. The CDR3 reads CASSADRDQPQHF. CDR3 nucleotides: TGTGCCAGCAGCGCTGACAGGGATCAGCCCCAGCATTTT.

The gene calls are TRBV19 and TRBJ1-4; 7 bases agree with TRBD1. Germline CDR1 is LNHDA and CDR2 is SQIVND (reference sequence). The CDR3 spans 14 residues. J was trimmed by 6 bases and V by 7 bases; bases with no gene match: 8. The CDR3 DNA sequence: TGTGCCAGTACCCGAGGACAGGCTCATGAAAAACTGTTTTTT. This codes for CASTRGQAHEKLFF.

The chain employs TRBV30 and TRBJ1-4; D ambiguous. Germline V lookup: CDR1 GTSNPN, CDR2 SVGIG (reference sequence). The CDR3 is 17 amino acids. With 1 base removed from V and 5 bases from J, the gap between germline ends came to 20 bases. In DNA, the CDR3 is TGTGCCTGGAGTGATTCAACCTCAGGAGGCCCAAATGAAAAACTGTTTTTT. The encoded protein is CAWSDSTSGGPNEKLFF.

The CDR3 DNA is TGTGCCAGCAGTTCGACCCGTGGGGCGGAAGGCTACACCTTC. It encodes CASSSTRGAEGYTF. The chain employs TRBV28 and TRBJ1-2; D perhaps matches TRBD1 (5 bases). The length of the CDR3 is 14 residues. V dropped 4 bases and J dropped 8 bases, with 17 bases sitting between them. Germline CDR1 reads MDHEN; CDR2 reads SYDVKM.

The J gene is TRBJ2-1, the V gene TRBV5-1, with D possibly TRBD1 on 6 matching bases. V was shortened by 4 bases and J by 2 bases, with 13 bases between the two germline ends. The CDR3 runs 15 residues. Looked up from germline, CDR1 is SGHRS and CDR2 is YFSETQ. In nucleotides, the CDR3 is TGCGCCAGCAGCACGAACGGGGACACCTACAATGAGCAGTTCTTC. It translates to CASSTNGDTYNEQFF.

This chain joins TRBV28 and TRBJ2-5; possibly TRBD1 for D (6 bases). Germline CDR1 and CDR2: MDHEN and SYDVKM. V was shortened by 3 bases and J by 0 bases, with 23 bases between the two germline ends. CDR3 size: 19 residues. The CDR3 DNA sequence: TGTGCCAGCAGTTTTCGGCGTTGGGGGCTTACCGCGTACCAAGAGACCCAGTACTTC. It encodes CASSFRRWGLTAYQETQYF.

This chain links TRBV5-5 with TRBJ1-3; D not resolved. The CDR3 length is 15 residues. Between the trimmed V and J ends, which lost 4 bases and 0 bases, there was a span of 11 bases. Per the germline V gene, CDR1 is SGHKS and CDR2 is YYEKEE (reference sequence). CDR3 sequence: CASSPTYSSGNTIYF. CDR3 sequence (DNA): TGTGCCAGCAGCCCGACTTATTCCTCTGGAAACACCATATATTTT.